The TCR beta chain under discussion was sequenced for a study of blood T cell repertoires in COVID-19 (dated by TCRdb to about 2020). For the wider study: Collaborator samples came from the United States, Italy and Spain and covered acute and convalescent phases of COVID-19. The material from the prospective study consisted of cDNA or gDNA derived from T cells, B-cell-depleted T cells, or PBMCs. Deeply sampled blood TCRbeta repertoires from subjects exposed to, actively infected with, or recovered from COVID-19 were included in the dataset. The repertoires were made available in a free public database intended to serve as a resource for research on the immune response to SARS-CoV-2. Samples were obtained from the ongoing ImmuneRACE study (first 160 participants) and from 1,200 or so subjects provided by 6 global collaborators. Sample metadata almost always included a de-identified subject ID, COVID-19 status, age in years and sex. Where HLA class I and class II types were available, the types were taken from metadata supplied by the sample provider, not from assay-based typing. Results the study describes overall, beyond this receptor: Clinical and demographic metadata were provided uncurated, with the amount varying by source and participant.

In the prospective study, participants were 18 to 89 years old, resided in 24 geographic areas of the United States, and were enrolled through a virtual design. In the prospective study, cohorts were assigned on the basis of participant-reported clinical history obtained from a screening survey and a study questionnaire. Recovered participants in ImmuneRACE Cohort 3 were defined by two consecutive negative NP/OP PCR tests, clearance by a healthcare professional, or resolution of symptoms. In the prospective study, whole blood, serum and a nasopharyngeal or oropharyngeal swab were collected from each participant by mobile phlebotomists. Prospective study participants could optionally give additional blood draws and questionnaires over an approximately two-month period. Blood samples from the prospective study were shipped frozen or at room temperature prior to DNA extraction. Its CDR3 holds 13 amino acids, cysteine through phenylalanine. The kept DNA is CDR3 alone, 39 bases in frame from the first base. Looking up the germline V gene yields CDR1 LGHNT and CDR2 FRNRAP. V is clipped by 3 bases and J by 4 bases, and the sequence between their germline boundaries is 9 bases long.

Note on this clone: It has no known antigen specificity. No much larger clone exists at a distance of one base, and base qualities are not known.

TCRbeta CDR3 regions were amplified from genomic DNA using the immunoSEQ Assay, a bias-controlled multiplex PCR. The original pipeline was this. Nucleated cell counts per sample were estimated from amplification of reference gene primers within the assay. Sequence reads were collapsed and filtered to measure the absolute abundance of every unique TCRbeta CDR3 rearrangement. For each sample, productive Simpson clonality was calculated as the square root of Simpson's diversity index over productive rearrangements. TCRdb's version of the immuneACCESS table is confined to in-frame rearrangements and falls short of the full clone set. An unresolved V gene accounts for under half of the shortfall where checked; the remainder is of unknown origin. V and J calls plus clone size are reproduced from that table; the DNA served to infer D and trimming. In this sample the table shows some 160,000 clones, 84% of which occur a single time. In total, the top ten clones hold nearly 8% of the sample.

This clonotype was sampled from a woman aged 45-60 years who had recovered from COVID-19. The source material was PBMCs or T cells enriched from blood (not recorded which). This chain is built from TRBV12-5 and TRBJ1-2; the D gene cannot be named for sure. The nucleotide sequence is given as TGTGCTAGTGGTTTCCGGGAGAGCTATGGCTACACCTTC. Its protein product is CASGFRESYGYTF.